One and the same sample provided the 22 T cell receptor beta chains below, sequenced in a study of blood T cells in healthy people across ages. The use of a sample-barcoded 5' primer and a J-beta primer mix characterized a second PCR of roughly 7 to 11 cycles. TCRdb re-derived calls from the 5' RACE reads in MiXCR, one entry per CDR3 protein. Among more than 650,000 distinct CDR3 sequences listed, roughly 25% were seen once. The data also belong to a second study, concerning T cells of mothers and their children.

The sample comprised blood. The receptors come from a boy between 10 and 17 years old in good health.

A few counts support this clonotype. V is TRBV10-3 and J is TRBJ1-1; D is undetermined. This CDR3 comprises 14 residues. V dropped 10 bases and J dropped 0 bases, with 15 bases sitting between them. Germline V CDR1 and CDR2: ENHRY, SYGVKD. The CDR3 bases are TGTGCCACCCGGCAAATCCAAATGAACACTGAAGCTTTCTTT. Encoded protein: CATRQIQMNTEAFF.

This clonotype was recorded a few times. The chain joins TRBV20-1 to TRBJ1-2; 9 bases line up with TRBD1. Trimming removed 3 bases from V and 4 bases from J; junction bases left unmatched: 6. CDR1 is DFQATT and CDR2 is SNEGSKA in the germline V gene (reference sequence). The CDR3 spans 14 residues. The CDR3 nucleotides read TGCAGTGCTAGTTTCTCACAGGGGGCCTATGGCTACACCTTC. Encoded protein: CSASFSQGAYGYTF.

This sequence joins TRBV20-1 and TRBJ2-1; D is possibly TRBD1 or TRBD2 (7 bases each). The assigned J gene may be wrong: the sequence end matches TRBJ2-5 better. This CDR3 is built from 16 residues. CDR1 and CDR2 from the germline V gene are DFQATT and SNEGSKA (reference sequence). In DNA form, the CDR3 reads TGCAGTGCTAGGGACAACCCACAGGGGCGGGAGCCGACCCAGTACTTC. Amino acid sequence: CSARDNPQGREPTQYF.

This clonotype was seen a few times. CDR3 residues: CASRFGLAYEQYF. CDR3 nucleotide sequence: TGTGCCAGCAGATTCGGTCTTGCCTACGAGCAGTACTTC. This chain uses TRBV28 with TRBJ2-1, with D unclear. The end of the DNA is better explained by TRBJ2-7, so the J call may be wrong. CDR1 and CDR2 (germline): MDHEN, SYDVKM. This CDR3 is 13 amino acids long.

The chain links TRBV2 to TRBJ2-7, with TRBD2 matching over 12 bases. Trimming removed 6 bases from V and 0 bases from J; junction bases left unmatched: 12. Germline V gene lookup returns CDR1 SNHLY and CDR2 FYNNEI. CDR3 length equals 18 residues. The CDR3 region is CASRYRLGLAGSSYEQYF. The CDR3 DNA follows: TGTGCCAGCAGGTATAGACTCGGACTAGCGGGAAGCTCCTACGAGCAGTACTTC.

J is TRBJ1-5 and V is TRBV7-3; D possibly corresponds to TRBD1 (5 bases). CDR1 SGHTA and CDR2 FQGTGA come from the germline V gene. V was shortened by 4 bases and J by 4 bases, with 8 bases between the two germline ends. The CDR3 spans 13 residues. CDR3 loop: CASSWDGNQPQHF. The CDR3 coding sequence is TGTGCCAGCAGCTGGGACGGAAATCAGCCCCAGCATTTT.

This clonotype has a handful of counts. The chain is built from TRBV12-5 and TRBJ2-7; D is undetermined. V was shortened by 1 base and J by 6 bases, with 13 bases between the two germline ends. This CDR3 spans 14 amino acids. Germline V gene sequence: CDR1 LGHNT, CDR2 FRNRAP. CDR3 amino acids: CASGLGDSGREQYF. In DNA form, the CDR3 reads TGTGCTAGTGGTTTGGGCGACTCAGGACGCGAGCAGTACTTC.

The CDR3 here is CAVGQASSYNEQFF. CDR3 nucleotide sequence: TGTGCTGTCGGGCAGGCCAGCTCCTACAATGAGCAGTTCTTC. The rearrangement links TRBV28 to TRBJ2-5; D unresolved. The end of the DNA fits TRBJ2-1 better, so the J call may be wrong. This CDR3 comprises 14 residues. Germline loops: CDR1 MDHEN, CDR2 SYDVKM.

The CDR3 sequence is CASRTTSNEQYF. In DNA, the CDR3 is TGCGCCAGCAGAACTACAAGCAACGAGCAGTACTTC. The chain is built from TRBV5-1 and TRBJ2-5; no clear D. The J call may be faulty, since TRBJ2-7 better matches the DNA end. CDR1 is SGHRS and CDR2 is YFSETQ in the germline V gene. The CDR3 length is 12 residues.

The chain has TRBV20-1 and TRBJ1-3; D uncertain. The CDR3 totals 14 residues. The V end lost 4 bases, the J end lost 0 bases, and 10 bases lay between the germline ends. CDR1 DFQATT and CDR2 SNEGSKA come from the germline V gene (reference sequence). The CDR3, as DNA: TGCAGTGCTATGGGCTTCTACTCTGGAAACACCATATATTTT. This codes for CSAMGFYSGNTIYF.

J is TRBJ2-5 and V is TRBV4-2, with TRBD2 identical over 10 bases. The DNA end favors TRBJ2-1, so the J call may be wrong. The CDR3 spans 16 residues. Germline V gene data show CDR1 as LGHNA and CDR2 as YNFKEQ. The CDR3: CASSLSGGPMVHEQFF. The DNA for the CDR3 is TGTGCCAGCAGCCTTAGCGGGGGGCCGATGGTCCATGAGCAGTTCTTC.

The rearrangement joins TRBV2 to TRBJ1-6; a possible D gene is TRBD1 (5 bases). This CDR3 spans 13 amino acids. The V gene lost 3 bases and the J gene lost 15 bases, with 15 bases spanning the gap. Germline V gene lookup returns CDR1 SNHLY and CDR2 FYNNEI. The CDR3 sequence: CASSDDWGERLHF. CDR3 DNA sequence: TGTGCCAGCAGTGATGACTGGGGGGAACGCCTCCACTTT.

The V and J genes are TRBV12-3 or TRBV12-4 and TRBJ2-7; TRBD2 agrees at 9 bases. The CDR3 consists of 14 residues. The V segment lost 6 bases and the J segment 3 bases; nucleotides outside the gene matches: 6. The CDR3 spells CASRAGGSNYEQYF. The DNA of the CDR3 is TGTGCCAGCAGGGCGGGAGGGTCAAACTACGAGCAGTACTTC.

In this sample, this clonotype turned up a few times. The chain has TRBV7-9 and TRBJ1-4; D possibly corresponds to TRBD1 (6 bases). The ends were cut back, 5 bases at V and 4 bases at J, with 11 bases in the middle. CDR3 length equals 14 residues. CDR1 SEHNR and CDR2 FQNEAQ come from the germline V gene (reference sequence). CDR3 loop: CASSDRQVNEKLFF. The CDR3 DNA sequence: TGTGCCAGCAGCGACCGACAGGTTAATGAAAAACTGTTTTTT.

This clonotype was observed a few times. Germline and junction disagree at one end, which may indicate a read error. The chain recombines TRBV20-1 with TRBJ2-3, with 11 bases identical to TRBD2. Germline V gene sequence: CDR1 DFQATT, CDR2 SNEGSKA (reference sequence). CDR3 length: 13 residues. CDR3 sequence reads: CSARLAGSDTQYF. The CDR3 DNA is TGCAGCGCTAGACTAGCGGGGTCAGATACGCAGTATTTT.

Only a few counts were recorded for this clonotype. The chain joins TRBV6-5 to TRBJ2-7, with D possibly being TRBD1 (6 bases). The ends were cut back, 6 bases at V and 5 bases at J, with 17 bases in the middle. The CDR3 covers 14 residues. Looked up from germline, CDR1 is MNHEY and CDR2 is SVGAGI. CDR3 nucleotides: TGTGCCAGCAGAAAAGGGGGAGTTCGCGACGAGCAGTACTTC. Amino acid sequence: CASRKGGVRDEQYF.

The CDR3 sequence: CASSPVPLQGSLGYTF. Written as DNA, the CDR3 is TGCGCCAGCAGCCCTGTCCCCTTACAGGGAAGTTTGGGCTACACCTTC. The V gene is TRBV5-1, the J gene TRBJ1-2; TRBD1 might be the D (6 bases). This CDR3 spans 16 amino acids. Trimming removed 4 bases from V and 8 bases from J, with 24 bases in between. Germline CDR1 and CDR2: SGHRS and YFSETQ.

The CDR3: CSARVNHEQFF. CDR3 sequence (DNA): TGCAGCGCCCGGGTCAACCATGAGCAGTTCTTC. V gene TRBV29-1 combines with J gene TRBJ2-1; no definite D call. The CDR3 is 11 amino acids. The V and J ends lost 7 bases and 8 bases respectively, with 12 bases between them. Germline values: CDR1 SQVTM, CDR2 ANQGSEA.

This clonotype has more than one count but fewer than ten. V gene TRBV7-9 combines with J gene TRBJ2-5; TRBD1 might be the D (5 bases). The germline CDR1 and CDR2 sequences are SEHNR and FQNEAQ (reference sequence). The germline V and J ends were trimmed by 1 base and 6 bases, with 12 bases remaining between them. The CDR3 totals 14 residues. The CDR3 DNA sequence: TGTGCCAGCAGCTTAGTTAGGGGTGGAAAGACCCAGTACTTC. Protein product: CASSLVRGGKTQYF. Variable domain in full (rest from reference TRBV7-9 and TRBJ2-5): DTGVSQNPRHKITKRGQNVTFRCDPISEHNRLYWYRQTLGQGPEFLTYFQNEAQLEKSRLLSDRFSAERPKGSFSTLEIQRTEQGDSAMYLCASSLVRGGKTQYFGPGTRLLVL.

V gene TRBV15 combines with J gene TRBJ2-2; 7 bases line up with TRBD1. J lost 6 bases, V lost 3 bases, and 10 bases had no gene match. The CDR3 runs to 16 residues. The germline V gene encodes CDR1 LNHNV and CDR2 YYDKDF (reference sequence). The CDR3 is CATSSGWGQLPGELFF. In DNA, the CDR3 is TGTGCCACCAGCAGCGGTTGGGGACAGCTCCCCGGGGAGCTGTTTTTT.

This clonotype was seen a handful of times. The rearrangement links TRBV9 to TRBJ1-2, with TRBD1 matching over 7 bases. The V segment lost 4 bases and the J segment 8 bases; nucleotides outside the gene matches: 14. The germline V gene has CDR1 SGDLS and CDR2 YYNGEE. This CDR3 has 15 amino acids. The CDR3 DNA reads as TGTGCCAGCAGCCCCGTTTCCCGACAGGGACCAGGCTACACCTTC. Amino acids: CASSPVSRQGPGYTF.

Only a few counts were recorded for this clonotype. The V gene is TRBV11-2, the J gene TRBJ2-3; TRBD2 matches at 9 bases. V dropped 5 bases and J dropped 0; count of bases not matched to a gene: 15. This CDR3 region has 19 residues. From germline, CDR1 is SGHAT and CDR2 FQNNGV. CDR3 loop: CASSQYGTSYALSTDTQYF. DNA of the CDR3: TGTGCCAGCAGCCAGTACGGGACTAGCTACGCTCTCAGCACAGATACGCAGTATTTT.